This passage covers 27 T cell receptor beta chains from one sample sequenced in a study of blood T cell repertoires in COVID-19. Assay used: immunoSEQ multiplex PCR; TCRdb lists only in-frame clones, some missing. The profile shows over 150,000 clones, less than 90% of them singletons. Sequenced: peripheral blood. The source of these receptors is a woman aged 70-85 years with COVID-19, enrolled during active disease.

The CDR3 loop is CASSFGSNQPQHF. The CDR3 nucleotides are TGTGCCAGCAGTTTCGGGAGCAATCAGCCCCAGCATTTT. V usage is TRBV12-3 or TRBV12-4 and J usage is TRBJ1-5; unclear D gene. CDR3 length equals 13 residues. The ends were cut back, 3 bases at V and 1 base at J, with 4 bases in the middle.

The chain recombines TRBV7-2 with TRBJ1-2; TRBD1 aligns across 9 bases. CDR1 SGHTA and CDR2 FQGNSA come from the germline V gene. This CDR3 spans 15 amino acids. The V segment lost 1 base and the J segment 7 bases; nucleotides outside the gene matches: 7. CDR3 residues: CASSLVGTGMGGYTF. The DNA for the CDR3 is TGTGCCAGCAGCTTAGTTGGGACAGGGATGGGTGGCTACACCTTC.

CDR3 loop: CASSPSGGTDTQYF. CDR3 DNA sequence: TGTGCCAGCAGTCCCAGCGGGGGCACAGATACGCAGTATTTT. The gene calls are TRBV3-1 (or the pseudogene TRBV3-2) and TRBJ2-3; 7 bases map to TRBD2. The trim removed 6 bases at V and 1 base at J, leaving 4 bases unmatched. Germline CDR1 is LGHDT and CDR2 is YNNKEL (reference sequence). This CDR3 is built from 14 residues.

The V call is TRBV3-1 (or the pseudogene TRBV3-2), the J call TRBJ2-1; 8 bases line up with TRBD2. Germline CDR1 is LGHDT and CDR2 is YNNKEL (reference sequence). J was trimmed by 5 bases and V by 3 bases; bases with no gene match: 6. The CDR3 consists of 15 residues. CDR3: CASSQPLLADNEQFF. The CDR3 region has the DNA TGTGCCAGCAGCCAGCCCCTACTAGCGGACAATGAGCAGTTCTTC.

This clone was observed a few times. This chain connects TRBV4-1 to TRBJ2-3, with D tentatively TRBD2 (5 bases). CDR1 MGHRA and CDR2 YSYEKL come from the germline V gene. V shed 4 bases and J shed 5 bases, with 13 bases lying between them. The length of the CDR3 is 14 residues. The chain's CDR3 is CASSPTILGDTQYF. Here the CDR3 DNA reads TGCGCCAGCAGCCCGACTATCCTGGGAGATACGCAGTATTTT.

CDR3 sequence (DNA): TGTGCCAGCAGTGAAAATCTAGCGGCCTATGAGCAGTTCTTC. As protein: CASSENLAAYEQFF. J is TRBJ2-1 and V is TRBV2; 7 bases agree with TRBD2. V dropped 2 bases and J dropped 8; count of bases not matched to a gene: 6. Looked up from germline, CDR1 is SNHLY and CDR2 is FYNNEI. The CDR3 contains 14 residues. The variable domain in full, with the rest retrieved from reference TRBV2 and TRBJ2-1, is EPEVTQTPSHQVTQMGQEVILRCVPISNHLYFYWYRQILGQKVEFLVSFYNNEISEKSEIFDDQFSVERPDGSNFTLKIRSTKLEDSAMYFCASSENLAAYEQFFGPGTRLTVL.

The chain uses TRBV19 and TRBJ2-2; 8 positions match TRBD2. Losses at the gene ends were 10 bases for V and 5 bases for J; bases not matched to a gene: 9. The germline V gene has CDR1 LNHDA and CDR2 SQIVND (reference sequence). The CDR3 runs to 14 residues. The CDR3 DNA follows: TGTGCCACCCGTTCCGGGGGGGGGACCGGGGAGCTGTTTTTT. The encoded protein is CATRSGGGTGELFF.

This sequence joins TRBV11-3 and TRBJ2-1, with TRBD2 matching 10 bases. V lost 2 bases, J lost 9 bases, and 10 bases stayed unmatched. CDR3 size: 16 residues. CDR1 and CDR2 from the germline V gene are SGHNT and YENEEA. Written as DNA, the CDR3 is TGTGCCAGCAGCTTAACCTCCCTAGCGGGAGTTTCTGAGCAGTTCTTC. Residues: CASSLTSLAGVSEQFF. Filled out from reference TRBV11-3 and TRBJ2-1, the complete variable domain reads EAGVVQSPRYKIIEKKQPVAFWCNPISGHNTLYWYLQNLGQGPELLIRYENEEAVDDSQLPKDRFSAERLKGVDSTLKIQPAELGDSAVYLCASSLTSLAGVSEQFFGPGTRLTVL.

The rearrangement joins TRBV30 to TRBJ1-4; 7 nucleotides line up with TRBD1. The CDR3 is 18 amino acids. Trimming at V came to 3 bases and at J to 11 bases, leaving 24 bases not matched to a gene. Germline CDR1 and CDR2: GTSNPN and SVGIG (reference sequence). CDR3 nucleotide sequence: TGTGCCTGGAGAGGGGGCTGGGTCACAGGGACCGTAATGGGGAAACTGTTTTTT. Amino acids: CAWRGGWVTGTVMGKLFF. Drawing the rest from reference TRBV30 and TRBJ1-4, the complete variable domain is SQTIHQWPATLVQPVGSPLSLECTVEGTSNPNLYWYRQAAGRGLQLLFYSVGIGQISSEVPQNLSASRPQDRQFILSSKKLLLSDSGFYLCAWRGGWVTGTVMGKLFFGSGTQLSVL.

The gene calls are TRBV19 and TRBJ1-2; 7 positions match TRBD1. With V trimmed by 5 bases and J by 7 bases, 16 bases remained unmatched. This CDR3 contains 16 residues. Germline-derived CDR1 and CDR2 are LNHDA and SQIVND (reference sequence). DNA for the CDR3: TGTGCCAGTAGTCTGCTCGGGACAGCGGTAGGGTTTGGCTACACCTTC. Residues: CASSLLGTAVGFGYTF. Using reference TRBV19 and TRBJ1-2 for the parts outside the CDR3, the full variable domain is DGGITQSPKYLFRKEGQNVTLSCEQNLNHDAMYWYRQDPGQGLRLIYYSQIVNDFQKGDIAEGYSVSREKKESFPLTVTSAQKNPTAFYLCASSLLGTAVGFGYTFGSGTRLTVV.

The V call is TRBV29-1, the J call TRBJ1-2; TRBD1 agrees at 7 bases. The V gene's germline CDR1 is SQVTM and CDR2 ANQGSEA. The CDR3 runs 12 residues. V gave up 6 bases and J gave up 3 bases; unmatched junction bases: 4. For the CDR3, the DNA is TGCAGCGTACCGCAGGGGGACTATGGCTACACCTTC. This codes for CSVPQGDYGYTF.

The rearrangement uses TRBV30 and TRBJ2-3; 11 positions match TRBD2. This CDR3 contains 15 residues. Germline V gene sequence: CDR1 GTSNPN, CDR2 SVGIG (reference sequence). The J segment lost 7 bases and the V segment lost 5 bases, leaving 11 bases of the junction unmatched. The CDR3 loop reads CAWGLAGGGRNTQYF. For the CDR3, the DNA is TGTGCCTGGGGCCTAGCGGGAGGAGGTAGAAATACGCAGTATTTT.

This clone was recorded once. This chain links TRBV7-3 with TRBJ2-5; 13 nucleotides align to TRBD2. J was trimmed by 5 bases and V by 5 bases; bases with no gene match: 5. This CDR3 spans 15 amino acids. The germline V gene has CDR1 SGHTA and CDR2 FQGTGA. CDR3 nucleotides: TGTGCCAGCAGCCCGACTAGCGGGAGGTGGGAGACCCAGTACTTC. Its translation is CASSPTSGRWETQYF. The whole variable domain, remainder taken from reference TRBV7-3 and TRBJ2-5, is GAGVSQTPSNKVTEKGKYVELRCDPISGHTALYWYRQSLGQGPEFLIYFQGTGAADDSGLPNDRFFAVRPEGSVSTLKIQRTERGDSAVYLCASSPTSGRWETQYFGPGTRLLVL.

The chain links TRBV27 to TRBJ1-5; 7 bases are a match to TRBD1. Germline V gives CDR1 MNHEY, CDR2 SMNVEV (reference sequence). The CDR3 covers 14 residues. Losses at the gene ends were 6 bases for V and 4 bases for J; bases not matched to a gene: 6. The CDR3: CASSRDRENQPQHF. The CDR3 nucleotides read TGTGCCAGCAGCAGAGACAGGGAAAATCAGCCCCAGCATTTT.

The rearrangement links TRBV3-1 (or the pseudogene TRBV3-2) to TRBJ1-1; D is unresolved. The V gene lost 0 bases and the J gene lost 6 bases, with 20 bases spanning the gap. Looked up from germline, CDR1 is LGHDT and CDR2 is YNNKEL (reference sequence). The CDR3 consists of 17 residues. The CDR3 DNA reads as TGTGCCAGCAGCCAAGATACAAGGTACGGGGAAGTTGCTGAAGCTTTCTTT. This translates into CASSQDTRYGEVAEAFF.

The rearrangement links TRBV9 to TRBJ2-3, with TRBD2 matching 7 bases. With V trimmed by 0 bases and J by 8 bases, 9 bases remained unmatched. The CDR3 extends over 15 amino acids. Germline V gives CDR1 SGDLS, CDR2 YYNGEE. The CDR3, as DNA: TGTGCCAGCAGCGTAGGTGGGAGGGCCGATGCTACGCAGTATTTT. Amino acids: CASSVGGRADATQYF.

V and J are TRBV19 and TRBJ1-5, with TRBD1 as a possible D gene (6 bases). Germline-derived CDR1 and CDR2 are LNHDA and SQIVND (reference sequence). The CDR3 sequence is 16 residues long. V was cut by 5 bases and J by 6 bases, with 20 bases left in between. In nucleotides, the CDR3 is TGTGCCAGTAGTGAGAACAGGGATTACAGGAGTCAGCCCCAGCATTTT. This translates into CASSENRDYRSQPQHF.

This clone was seen just once. V gene TRBV7-2 combines with J gene TRBJ2-3; weak D call: TRBD1 (5 bases). Trimming left V 4 bases short and J 8 bases short, with 10 bases between. This CDR3 is 12 amino acids long. Looked up from germline, CDR1 is SGHTA and CDR2 is FQGNSA. Written as DNA, the CDR3 is TGTGCCAGCAGCTCGCGACAGTTTACGCAGTATTTT. It yields the protein CASSSRQFTQYF.

V and J are TRBV11-2 and TRBJ2-7; 8 bases match TRBD2. Germline CDR1 and CDR2: SGHAT and FQNNGV. CDR3 length equals 15 residues. The V gene end was trimmed by 0 bases and the J gene end by 3 bases; junction bases not matched to a gene: 4. This chain's CDR3 is CASSLDIAGYYEQYF. Written as DNA, the CDR3 is TGTGCCAGCAGCTTAGATATAGCGGGGTACTACGAGCAGTACTTC.

This clone appeared once. The gene calls are TRBV18 and TRBJ1-1, with 8 bases identical to TRBD1. V dropped 3 bases and J dropped 1; count of bases not matched to a gene: 4. This CDR3 comprises 15 residues. CDR1 is KGHSH, CDR2 LQKENI, per germline. The CDR3 nucleotides read TGTGCCAGCTCACCGGGACAGGCACCGAACACTGAAGCTTTCTTT. Translating gives CASSPGQAPNTEAFF.

V usage is TRBV14 and J usage is TRBJ1-2; the match to TRBD1 covers 9 bases. Germline V gene lookup returns CDR1 SGHDN and CDR2 FVKESK. The trim removed 4 bases at V and 4 bases at J, leaving 10 bases unmatched. CDR3 length equals 16 residues. CDR3 sequence (DNA): TGTGCCAGCAGCCCCTACGGACAGGGGTCCCTCTATGGCTACACCTTC. Protein: CASSPYGQGSLYGYTF.

This chain uses TRBV7-9 with TRBJ2-1; 12 positions match TRBD2. The germline CDR1 and CDR2 sequences are SEHNR and FQNEAQ (reference sequence). The CDR3 loop spans 16 amino acids. Unmatched junction bases numbered 11, after V lost 4 bases and J lost 10 bases. CDR3 DNA: TGTGCCAGCAGCTACTCCACGACTAGCGGGAGTCGGGAGCAGTTCTTC. Its protein is CASSYSTTSGSREQFF.

This clone was seen once. CDR3 coding DNA: TGTGCCATCAGTGTGGTGGGACAAGGGGATACGCAGTATTTT. This sequence encodes CAISVVGQGDTQYF. The chain recombines TRBV10-3 with TRBJ2-3, with D possibly TRBD1 on 6 matching bases. V lost 4 bases and J lost 6, with 14 bases in between. The CDR3 loop spans 14 amino acids. CDR1 ENHRY and CDR2 SYGVKD come from the germline V gene.

The rearrangement links TRBV30 to TRBJ2-1; D possibly corresponds to TRBD2 (5 bases). In germline, CDR1 is GTSNPN, CDR2 SVGIG (reference sequence). Trimming took off 0 bases at V and 6 bases at J, with 18 bases between the two ends. There are 16 residues in the CDR3. The CDR3, as DNA: TGTGCCTGGAGTGTACCCACACTAGAAAATCGCAATGAGCAGTTCTTC. Translation: CAWSVPTLENRNEQFF.

About this clone itself: This sample includes further DNA sequences coding for the same CDR3. The V call is TRBV10-3, the J call TRBJ2-2, with 8 positions matching TRBD1. The CDR3 length is 14 residues. J was trimmed by 4 bases and V by 4 bases; bases with no gene match: 2. Germline CDR1 and CDR2: ENHRY and SYGVKD. The CDR3 DNA sequence: TGTGCCATCAGTGGGCAGGGGGCCACCGGGGAGCTGTTTTTT. Its protein is CAISGQGATGELFF.

The V gene is TRBV9, the J gene TRBJ2-5; a weak D match, TRBD2 (6 bases). Trimming shortened V by 6 bases and J by 2 bases, and 14 bases separated the two germline ends. Per germline, CDR1 SGDLS and CDR2 YYNGEE. The CDR3 has 14 residues. CDR3 amino acids: CASTRGGVQETQYF. CDR3 DNA sequence: TGTGCCAGCACTAGGGGCGGGGTACAAGAGACCCAGTACTTC.

V gene TRBV29-1 combines with J gene TRBJ2-1; 8 bases are a match to TRBD2. The CDR3 extends over 13 amino acids. Germline CDR1 SQVTM, CDR2 ANQGSEA. The V gene end was trimmed by 4 bases and the J gene end by 4 bases; junction bases not matched to a gene: 3. The CDR3 nucleotides read TGCAGCGTTGGGACTAGCCCTTACAATGAGCAGTTCTTC. It encodes CSVGTSPYNEQFF.